Listed here are 17 T cell receptor beta chains from one sample, sequenced in a study of T cells in women clearing cervical HPV infection. TCRdb's copy holds only in-frame clones and misses some; the assay was immunoSEQ multiplex PCR. The repertoire table contains tens of thousands of clones. Sample: blood buffy coat. Receptors were obtained from a woman between 18 and 75 years old with a cervical HPV16 infection that either progressed to CIN3+ or cleared (not recorded which).

Details on this clone: The CDR3 goes on 3 residues after the read ends, and that part is filled in from the germline J gene. The V call is TRBV19, the J call TRBJ1-2, with D possibly being TRBD1 (5 bases). Germline V gene sequence: CDR1 LNHDA, CDR2 SQIVND (reference sequence). This CDR3 has 15 residues. CDR3 protein: CASSMGTLARDTYTF. Partial CDR3 DNA: TGTGCCAGTAGTATGGGGACTCTAGCGAGGGATACC.

Worth noting for this clone: The read is 3 residues too short to cover the CDR3 end, so that end is filled in from the germline J gene. The chain is built from TRBV2 and TRBJ2-3, with 9 bases identical to TRBD1. This CDR3 region has 13 residues. V shed 10 bases, J shed 6 bases, and the junction held 8 bases outside the gene matches. The germline CDR1 and CDR2 sequences are SNHLY and FYNNEI. The CDR3 sequence is CAIDRGTGDTQYF. Incomplete CDR3 DNA: TGTGCCATCGACAGGGGGACAGGGGATACG.

As regards this clone: The read falls 3 residues short of the CDR3 end, and the missing part is taken from the germline J gene. This chain connects TRBV19 to TRBJ1-1, with 9 positions matching TRBD1. The CDR3 loop spans 13 amino acids. Per the germline V gene, CDR1 is LNHDA and CDR2 is SQIVND (reference sequence). J was trimmed by 7 bases and V by 4 bases; bases with no gene match: 4. CDR3 DNA, as far as it was read: TGTGCCAGTAGTAAGGACAGGGGAAGTGAA. This encodes CASSKDRGSE. The whole CDR3 sequence is CASSKDRGSEAFF.

Comments on this clone: The read ends 3 residues before the CDR3 terminus; that terminus is restored from the germline J gene. The chain is built from TRBV28 and TRBJ2-7, with 7 bases lining up with TRBD2. The CDR3 extends over 15 amino acids. The V gene's germline CDR1 is MDHEN and CDR2 SYDVKM. The V and J ends lost 6 bases and 3 bases, in that order; junction bases with no gene match: 11. CDR3 sequence reads: CASREISGNDYEQYF. The DNA read from the CDR3 is TGTGCCAGCAGGGAGATCAGCGGGAACGACTACGAG.

About this clone: The CDR3 end lies 3 residues beyond the end of the read and is filled in from the germline J gene. The chain carries TRBV6-1 and TRBJ2-3, with D possibly being TRBD1 (5 bases). The CDR3 contains 16 residues. Germline loops: CDR1 MNHNS, CDR2 SASEGT. Here the CDR3 reads CASSDWTMNSNQPQYF. Partial CDR3 DNA: TGTGCCAGCAGTGATTGGACAATGAATAGCAATCAGCCG.

A note on this clone: The read halts 3 residues ahead of the CDR3 end, with the missing end drawn from the germline J gene. The chain is built from TRBV28 and TRBJ1-4; D might be TRBD1 (6 bases). The germline V gene has CDR1 MDHEN and CDR2 SYDVKM. Trimming stripped 6 bases from V and 7 bases from J, with 15 bases between. CDR3 length equals 14 residues. The covered CDR3 bases are TGTGCCAGCAGCCTCATACAGGGAACTGAAAAA. This translates into CASSLIQGTEK. The CDR3 reads in full as CASSLIQGTEKLFF.

As concerns this clone: The sequence runs out 3 residues before the end of the CDR3; the remainder is reconstructed from the germline J gene. The V call is TRBV20-1, the J call TRBJ2-5, with TRBD2 matching 11 bases. Germline values: CDR1 DFQATT, CDR2 SNEGSKA (reference sequence). V shed 6 bases and J 5 bases; nucleotides not matched to a gene: 5. The CDR3 has 13 amino acids. CDR3 bases read: TGCAGTGCGCAGACTAGCGGGGTGGAGACC. Translation: CSAQTSGVET. The whole CDR3 sequence reads CSAQTSGVETQYF.

A note on this clone: The read terminates 3 residues ahead of where the CDR3 ends, so the germline J gene completes it. V is TRBV11-2 and J is TRBJ1-1; perhaps TRBD1 as D (5 bases). Germline V gene sequence: CDR1 SGHAT, CDR2 FQNNGV. This CDR3 has 13 amino acids. The CDR3 protein is CASSYTGGNQAFF. The CDR3 bases that were read are TGTGCCAGCAGCTATACCGGGGGGAATCAA.

About this clone: Read coverage stops 3 residues before the CDR3 terminus; the germline J gene supplies the remainder. V is TRBV11-2 and J is TRBJ2-7; weak D call: TRBD1 (6 bases). V lost 5 bases to trimming and J lost 4 bases, with 9 bases between them. Germline V lookup: CDR1 SGHAT, CDR2 FQNNGV. The CDR3 sequence is 12 residues long. The DNA read from the CDR3 is TGTGCCAGCAGCACAGGGTTGTACGAG. Translation: CASSTGLYE. The CDR3 in full is CASSTGLYEQYF.

Details on this clone: The CDR3 goes on 3 residues after the read ends, and that part is filled in from the germline J gene. The chain combines TRBV11-2 with TRBJ2-1; TRBD2 is a possible D gene (5 bases). CDR3 length: 15 residues. Germline V gene data show CDR1 as SGHAT and CDR2 as FQNNGV. Trimming stripped 5 bases from V and 4 bases from J, with 15 bases between. CDR3 sequence: CASSHGVAQYNEQFF. The CDR3 DNA, read in part, is TGTGCCAGCAGCCACGGGGTAGCGCAGTACAATGAG.

About this clone: Read data end 3 residues before the CDR3 end; the end is taken from the germline J gene. The genes are TRBV20-1 and TRBJ1-2, with 9 nucleotides matching TRBD1. This CDR3 contains 13 residues. The V gene's germline CDR1 is DFQATT and CDR2 SNEGSKA (reference sequence). The CDR3 spells CSEEPGQGLGYTF. The sequenced CDR3 bases are TGCAGTGAAGAACCGGGACAGGGCTTAGGC.

Points on this clone: The read ends 3 residues early relative to the CDR3; the germline J gene fills the gap. The chain has TRBV5-4 and TRBJ2-2; weak D call: TRBD1 (6 bases). CDR3 length: 16 amino acids. V gave up 2 bases and J gave up 1 base, with 12 bases separating them. Germline V gives CDR1 SGHNT, CDR2 YYREEE (reference sequence). CDR3 sequence reads: CASSFPPGQNTGELFF. The DNA read from the CDR3 is TGTGCCAGCAGCTTTCCCCCGGGACAGAACACCGGGGAG.

In the case of this clone: Sequencing ends 3 residues short of the CDR3 end; the germline J gene provides the rest. The V gene is TRBV7-9, the J gene TRBJ1-1; no clear D gene. CDR1 SEHNR and CDR2 FQNEAQ come from the germline V gene (reference sequence). The CDR3 totals 14 residues. The CDR3: CASSSWVRTDTAFF. The covered CDR3 bases are TGTGCCAGCAGCTCATGGGTGCGCACAGATACG.

About this clone: Read sequence stops 3 residues before the CDR3 end, and the germline J gene provides the missing end. The rearrangement uses TRBV18 and TRBJ1-2; TRBD1 aligns across 8 bases. Germline lookup yields CDR1 KGHSH and CDR2 LQKENI. V gave up 3 bases and J gave up 6 bases; unmatched junction bases: 6. The CDR3 sequence is 14 residues long. The CDR3 here is CASSPNGQGNGYTF. The CDR3 DNA, read in part, is TGTGCCAGCTCACCGAATGGACAGGGAAATGGC. The entire variable domain, with the rest obtained from reference TRBV18 and TRBJ1-2, is as follows: NAGVMQNPRHLVRRRGQEARLRCSPMKGHSHVYWYRQLPEEGLKFMVYLQKENIIDESGMPKERFSAEFPKEGPSILRIQQVVRGDSAAYFCASSPNGQGNGYTFGSGTRLTVV.

Details on this clone: Sequencing ends 3 residues short of the CDR3 end; the germline J gene provides the rest. This rearrangement joins TRBV20-1 to TRBJ1-1; D possibly corresponds to TRBD1 (6 bases). V lost 6 bases, J lost 1 base, and 12 bases lay in between. This CDR3 has 13 residues. Germline CDR1 reads DFQATT; CDR2 reads SNEGSKA (reference sequence). The sequenced part of the CDR3 DNA is TGCAGTGCAGAACCACAGGGGAACACTGAA. Translating it yields CSAEPQGNTE. In full, the CDR3 is CSAEPQGNTEAFF.

On this clone: The CDR3 is cut off 3 residues early in the read; its end comes from the germline J gene. The genes are TRBV12-3 or TRBV12-4 and TRBJ2-1, with 8 bases that match TRBD1. This CDR3 contains 15 residues. V lost 6 bases and J lost 3; bases outside the gene matches: 7. The part of the CDR3 DNA that was read is TGTGCCAGCAGAACCGACAGGGGAAGCTACAATGAG. It specifies CASRTDRGSYNE. Given in full, the CDR3 is CASRTDRGSYNEQFF.

Remarks on this clone: The read gets to within 3 residues of the CDR3 end, and the germline J gene fills in the rest. The chain has TRBV2 and TRBJ2-2; a possible D gene is TRBD1 (6 bases). CDR3 size: 12 residues. Germline V gene lookup returns CDR1 SNHLY and CDR2 FYNNEI. The CDR3 loop reads CASKRTDEKLFF. Incomplete CDR3 DNA: TGTGCCAGCAAACGGACAGACGAAAAG.